This TCR beta chain was recovered during a study of T cells in Graves' hyperthyroidism and ophthalmopathy. Using RNA transcripts as the source, TCR beta CDR3 regions were amplified. When the TCR CDR3 underwent first-round RT-PCR, the HTBI primer set was used. From the multiplex PCR reads, TCRdb called clonotypes with MiXCR, one entry per CDR3 protein. Counted here are about 340,000 distinct CDR3 sequences, around 23% occurring once; the ten biggest clones make up about 50%. This clonotype was seen ten or more times. This receptor was taken from a woman aged 45-65 years with Graves' hyperthyroidism. The sample comprised blood.

CDR3 loop: CASSVGSRSYEQYF. The DNA of the CDR3 is TGTGCCAGCAGCGTAGGCTCCCGATCCTACGAGCAGTACTTC. The gene calls are TRBV9 and TRBJ2-7; D gene ambiguous. This CDR3 region has 14 residues. Germline V gene data show CDR1 as SGDLS and CDR2 as YYNGEE. V lost 0 bases and J lost 1, with 8 bases in between.